The subject of this entry is one TCR beta chain. These data come from a study of long-term antiretroviral therapy in people with HIV. At the survey level, the v3.0 immunoSEQ assay was run. Produced via immunoSEQ multiplex PCR; TCRdb's table is partial and in-frame only. This sample has around 30,000 clones; about 85% occur once, and the top ten carry 6.5% to 9%. V lost 4 bases, J lost 8 bases, and 17 bases lay in between. The germline V gene has CDR1 MGHRA and CDR2 YSYEKL. This CDR3 comprises 14 residues. The J gene is TRBJ1-2, the V gene TRBV4-1, with D unclear. The TCR originated in a middle-aged man with HIV. The source was unsorted PBMCs, collected 3 years after starting antiretroviral therapy. The CDR3 sequence: CASSPLGRSGGYTF. The CDR3 bases are TGCGCCAGCAGCCCTCTGGGCAGGTCCGGGGGCTACACCTTC.